The 10 T cell receptor beta chains below come from one sample, sequenced in a study of T-cell memory formation after mild COVID-19. In TCRdb, the 5' RACE reads were re-called with MiXCR into one record per CDR3 protein. This sample has more than 350,000 distinct CDR3 sequences; 15% to 20% occur once, and the top ten carry 20% to 25%. Input material: PBMCs or a T cell subset sorted from them (not recorded which). The receptors were sampled from a man younger than 30 who had mild COVID-19 (a few samples of this study predate the infection). Cell type and time point are not known.

This clonotype was seen a handful of times. This rearrangement joins TRBV5-1 to TRBJ1-2; D is unclear. Germline lookup yields CDR1 SGHRS and CDR2 YFSETQ. V lost 3 bases, J lost 6 bases, and 18 bases lay in between. The CDR3 loop spans 15 amino acids. The CDR3 DNA is TGCGCCAGCAGCTCCGAAGGAAGTGCGCTCCATGGCTACACCTTC. This sequence encodes CASSSEGSALHGYTF.

The rearrangement uses TRBV6-2 or TRBV6-3 and TRBJ1-5; TRBD1 agrees at 8 bases. Germline V gene data show CDR1 as MNHEY and CDR2 as SVGEGT. The CDR3 sequence is 18 residues long. Germline trimming cut 2 bases from V and 5 bases from J; bases unmatched to any gene: 14. The CDR3 nucleotides read TGTGCCAGCAGTTACGCGGGGACAGGTTTCCAACAATATCAGCCCCAGCATTTT. Translation gives CASSYAGTGFQQYQPQHF.

This clonotype was counted a few times. The chain links TRBV20-1 to TRBJ2-7; 7 bases agree with TRBD1. The CDR3 runs to 13 residues. Germline V gene sequence: CDR1 DFQATT, CDR2 SNEGSKA (reference sequence). V dropped 6 bases and J dropped 2; count of bases not matched to a gene: 7. The CDR3 coding sequence is TGCAGTGCAATCGGGACAGCAGCCTACGAGCAGTACTTC. This encodes CSAIGTAAYEQYF.

This clonotype was picked up a small number of times. V is TRBV20-1 and J is TRBJ1-4; D is perhaps TRBD1 (5 bases). CDR3 length equals 15 residues. V shed 0 bases and J shed 8 bases, with 16 bases lying between them. Germline values: CDR1 DFQATT, CDR2 SNEGSKA (reference sequence). The CDR3 DNA sequence: TGCAGTGCTAGAGACACGACAGCAGGGAACGAAAAACTGTTTTTT. This sequence encodes CSARDTTAGNEKLFF.

The chain links TRBV15 to TRBJ2-1, with TRBD2 identical over 8 bases. This CDR3 has 15 residues. The germline CDR1 and CDR2 sequences are LNHNV and YYDKDF (reference sequence). V shed 4 bases and J 2 bases; nucleotides not matched to a gene: 4. The DNA of the CDR3 is TGTGCCACCAGCATACAGCGGGGGACCTACAATGAGCAGTTCTTC. Residues: CATSIQRGTYNEQFF.

With respect to this clonotype: A junction boundary mismatches the germline segment, possibly from a read error. This rearrangement joins TRBV5-6 to TRBJ2-3; D possibly matches TRBD1 or TRBD2 (5 bases each). The CDR3 runs to 17 residues. Germline V gene lookup returns CDR1 SGHDT and CDR2 YYEEEE. For the CDR3, the DNA is TGTGCCAGCAGCTTGGCCGTCGCTTCTCGGGGCACAGATAGGCAGTATTTT. This encodes CASSLAVASRGTDRQYF.

The chain has TRBV15 and TRBJ2-5, with D perhaps TRBD2 (6 bases). The CDR3 consists of 14 residues. Trimming took 3 bases from V and 2 from J, leaving 10 bases between them. Germline loops: CDR1 LNHNV, CDR2 YYDKDF (reference sequence). CDR3 region: CATSSGTHQETQYF. CDR3 in DNA: TGTGCCACCAGCAGTGGGACTCATCAAGAGACCCAGTACTTC.

The V call is TRBV5-4, the J call TRBJ2-5; D tentatively fits TRBD1 or TRBD2 (5 bases each). This CDR3 is 12 amino acids long. Per germline, CDR1 SGHNT and CDR2 YYREEE (reference sequence). Trimming left V 5 bases short and J 4 bases short, with 9 bases between. This CDR3 reads CASRIGAETQYF. In DNA, the CDR3 is TGTGCCAGCAGAATCGGGGCAGAGACCCAGTACTTC.

In this sample, this clonotype turned up a few times. This chain connects TRBV7-3 to TRBJ2-7; D is uncertain. The CDR3 contains 13 residues. The germline V gene has CDR1 SGHTA and CDR2 FQGTGA. Trimming left V 7 bases short and J 5 bases short, with 15 bases between. The CDR3 here is CASTSHPRDEQYV. As DNA, the CDR3 is TGTGCCAGCACCTCACACCCTAGGGACGAGCAGTACGTC.

The genes are TRBV7-2 and TRBJ1-6; tentative D call: TRBD1 (5 bases). V gave up 1 base and J gave up 6 bases, with 13 bases separating them. Germline CDR1 reads SGHTA; CDR2 reads FQGNSA. The CDR3 is 16 amino acids. As DNA, the CDR3 is TGTGCCAGCAGCTTAGGTTTTGGGGCAGCTAATTCACCCCTCCACTTT. Translated, it gives CASSLGFGAANSPLHF. Full variable domain (outside the CDR3, taken from reference TRBV7-2 and TRBJ1-6): GAGVSQSPSNKVTEKGKDVELRCDPISGHTALYWYRQSLGQGLEFLIYFQGNSAPDKSGLPSDRFSAERTGGSVSTLTIQRTQQEDSAVYLCASSLGFGAANSPLHFGNGTRLTVT.